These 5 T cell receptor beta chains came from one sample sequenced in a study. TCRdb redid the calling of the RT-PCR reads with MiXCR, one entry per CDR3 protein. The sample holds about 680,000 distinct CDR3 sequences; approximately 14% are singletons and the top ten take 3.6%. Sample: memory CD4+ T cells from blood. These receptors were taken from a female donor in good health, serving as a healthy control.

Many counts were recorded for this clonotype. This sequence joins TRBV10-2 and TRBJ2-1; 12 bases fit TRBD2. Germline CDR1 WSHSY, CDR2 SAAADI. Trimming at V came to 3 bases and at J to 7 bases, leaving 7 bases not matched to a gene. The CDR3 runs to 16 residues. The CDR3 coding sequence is TGCGCCAGCAGTGACCCTAGCGGGAGGGCAGAAAATGAGCAGTTCTTC. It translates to CASSDPSGRAENEQFF.

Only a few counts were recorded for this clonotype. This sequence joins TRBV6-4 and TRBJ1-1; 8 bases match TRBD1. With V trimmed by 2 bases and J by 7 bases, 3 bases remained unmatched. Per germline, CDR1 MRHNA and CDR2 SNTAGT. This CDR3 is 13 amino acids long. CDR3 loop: CASSDRTGYEAFF. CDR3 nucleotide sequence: TGTGCCAGCAGTGACCGGACAGGGTATGAAGCTTTCTTT.

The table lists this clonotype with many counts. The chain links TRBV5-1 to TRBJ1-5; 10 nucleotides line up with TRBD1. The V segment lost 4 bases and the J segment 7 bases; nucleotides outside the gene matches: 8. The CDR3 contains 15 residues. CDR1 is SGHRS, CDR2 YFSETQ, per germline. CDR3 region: CASSVGTGVWQPQHF. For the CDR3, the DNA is TGCGCCAGCAGCGTAGGGACAGGGGTTTGGCAGCCCCAGCATTTT.

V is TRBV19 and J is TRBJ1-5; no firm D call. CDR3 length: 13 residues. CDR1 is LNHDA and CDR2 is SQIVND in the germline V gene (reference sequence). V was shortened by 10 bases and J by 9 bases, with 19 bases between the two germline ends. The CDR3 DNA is TGTGCCACCGCCCGGGAGGGCAACCTGCCCCAGCATTTT. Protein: CATAREGNLPQHF.

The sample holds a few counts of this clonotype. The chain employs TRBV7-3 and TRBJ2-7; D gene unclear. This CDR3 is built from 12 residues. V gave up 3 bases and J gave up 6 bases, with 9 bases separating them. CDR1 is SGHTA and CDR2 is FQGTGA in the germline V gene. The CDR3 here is CASSFETGEQYF. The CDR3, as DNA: TGTGCCAGCAGCTTTGAAACTGGCGAGCAGTACTTC.